This T cell receptor beta chain was captured in a study of PD-1 blockade in classical Hodgkin lymphoma. Study-level findings and limits: Significantly greater TCR diversity emerged by C4D1 in CD4+ cells but not CD8+ cells.

This clone turned up a few times. Antigen specificity is unknown. Per germline, CDR1 MNHNS and CDR2 SASEGT. V dropped 2 bases and J dropped 6 bases, with 14 bases sitting between them. The CDR3 totals 14 residues. The time point was: cycle 4 day 1 (C4D1), after around six weeks of nivolumab. There was relapse after autologous stem cell transplantation in every patient, and there was variation in brentuximab vedotin exposure. The best responses consisted of complete response, partial response or progressive disease. Sequenced by immunoSEQ multiplex PCR; TCRdb stores in-frame clones only, minus some. The sample holds 85,000 to 90,000 clones, 90% seen once.

The sample was peripheral blood mononuclear cells (PBMCs), taken before the fourth cycle of nivolumab. This receptor was taken from a human donor with classical Hodgkin lymphoma. V and J are TRBV6-1 and TRBJ2-7; either TRBD1 or TRBD2 may supply D (5 bases each). In DNA, the CDR3 is TGTGCCAGCAGTGAACATCGAGGGGCGGGCGAGCAGTACTTC. Translation: CASSEHRGAGEQYF.